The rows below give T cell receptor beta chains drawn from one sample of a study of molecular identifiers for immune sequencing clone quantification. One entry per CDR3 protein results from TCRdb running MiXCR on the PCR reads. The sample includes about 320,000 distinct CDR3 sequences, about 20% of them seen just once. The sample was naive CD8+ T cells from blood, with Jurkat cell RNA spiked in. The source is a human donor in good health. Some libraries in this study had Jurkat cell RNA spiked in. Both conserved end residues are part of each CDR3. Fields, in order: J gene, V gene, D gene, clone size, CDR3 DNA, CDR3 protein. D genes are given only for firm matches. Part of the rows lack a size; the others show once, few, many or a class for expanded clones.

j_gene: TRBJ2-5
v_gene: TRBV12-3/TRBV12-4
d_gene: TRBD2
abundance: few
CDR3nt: TGTGCCAGCAGTACTAGCGGTAACGGTTACGGGACCCAGTACTTC
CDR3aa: CASSTSGNGYGTQYF

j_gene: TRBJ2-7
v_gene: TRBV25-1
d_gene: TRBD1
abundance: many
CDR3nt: TGTGCCAGCAGTGAAGAACAGGGGGCGGGGGTCGAGCAGTACTTC
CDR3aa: CASSEEQGAGVEQYF

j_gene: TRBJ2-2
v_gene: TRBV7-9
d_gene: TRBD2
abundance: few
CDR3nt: TGTGCCAGCAGTCAACTAGCGGGAGATGACACCGGGGAGCTGTTTTTT
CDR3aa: CASSQLAGDDTGELFF

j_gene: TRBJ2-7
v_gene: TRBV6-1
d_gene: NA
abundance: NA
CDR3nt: TGTGCCAGCAGTGAAGCGCTTCCCTACGAGCAGTACTTC
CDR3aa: CASSEALPYEQYF

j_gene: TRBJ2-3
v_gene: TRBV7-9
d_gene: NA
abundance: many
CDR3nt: TGTGCCAGCAGTCGGACGGACGGAAGCACAGATACGCAGTATTTT
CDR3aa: CASSRTDGSTDTQYF

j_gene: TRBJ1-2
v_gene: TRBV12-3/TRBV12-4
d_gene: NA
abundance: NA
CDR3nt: TGTGCCAGCTCGCCCGGGGGGGGCTCTGGCTACACCTTC
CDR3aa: CASSPGGGSGYTF

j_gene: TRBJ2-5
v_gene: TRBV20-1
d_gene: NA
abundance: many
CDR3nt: TGCAGTGCTAGAGAACTAGGTGGACAAGAGACCCAGTACTTC
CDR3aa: CSARELGGQETQYF

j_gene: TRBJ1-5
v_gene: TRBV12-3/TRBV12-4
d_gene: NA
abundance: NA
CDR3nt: TGTGCCAGCAGTCTAGACGGTCCCCTTCAGCCCCAGCACTTT
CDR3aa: CASSLDGPLQPQHF

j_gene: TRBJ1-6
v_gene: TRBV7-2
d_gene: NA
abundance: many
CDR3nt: TGTGCCAGCAGCTTAGCGGCCCTTTTTGGACAGCATAATTCACCCCTCCACTTT
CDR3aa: CASSLAALFGQHNSPLHF

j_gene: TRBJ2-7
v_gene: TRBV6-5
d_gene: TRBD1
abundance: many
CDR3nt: TGTGCCAGCAGTTACGGGACAGGGGGTTCCGAGCAGTACTTC
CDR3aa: CASSYGTGGSEQYF

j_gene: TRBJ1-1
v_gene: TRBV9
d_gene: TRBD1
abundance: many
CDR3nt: TGTGCCAGCAGCGAGGGAGGACAGGGGAGTACTGAAGCTTTCTTT
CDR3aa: CASSEGGQGSTEAFF

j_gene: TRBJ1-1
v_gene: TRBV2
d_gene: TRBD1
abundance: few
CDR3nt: TGTGCCAGCAGGAGAGGACGGGACAGTTCGACTGAAGCTTTCTTT
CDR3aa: CASRRGRDSSTEAFF

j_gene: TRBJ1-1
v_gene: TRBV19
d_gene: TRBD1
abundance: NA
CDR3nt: TGTGCCAGTAGCATAGGACCCGGGACAGGGGACACTGGAGCTTTCTTT
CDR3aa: CASSIGPGTGDTGAFF

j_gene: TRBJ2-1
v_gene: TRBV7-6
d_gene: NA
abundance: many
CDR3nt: TGTGCCAGCAGCCAGCTCCGCTCCTACAATGAGCAGTTCTTC
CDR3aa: CASSQLRSYNEQFF

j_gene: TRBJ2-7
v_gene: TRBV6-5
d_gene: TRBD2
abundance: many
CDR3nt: TGTGCCAGCAGTTATACTAGCGGGAGTAACGAGCAGTACTTC
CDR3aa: CASSYTSGSNEQYF

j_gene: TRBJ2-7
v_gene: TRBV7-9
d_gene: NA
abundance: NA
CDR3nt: TGTGCCAGCAGCTCCGTGGTTGACTACGAGCAGTACTTC
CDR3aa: CASSSVVDYEQYF